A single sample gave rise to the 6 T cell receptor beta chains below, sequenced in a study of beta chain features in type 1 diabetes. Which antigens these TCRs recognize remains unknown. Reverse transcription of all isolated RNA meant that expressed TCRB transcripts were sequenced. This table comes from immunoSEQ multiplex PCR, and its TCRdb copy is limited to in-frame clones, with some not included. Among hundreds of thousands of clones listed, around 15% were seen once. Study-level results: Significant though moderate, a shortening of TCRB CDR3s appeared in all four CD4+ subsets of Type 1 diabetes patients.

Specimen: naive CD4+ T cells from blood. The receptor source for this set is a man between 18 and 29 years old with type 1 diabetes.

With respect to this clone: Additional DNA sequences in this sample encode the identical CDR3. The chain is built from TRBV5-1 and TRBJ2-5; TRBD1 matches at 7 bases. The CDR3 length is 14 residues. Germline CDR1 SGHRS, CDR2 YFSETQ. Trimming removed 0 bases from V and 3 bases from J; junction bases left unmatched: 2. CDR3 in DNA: TGCGCCAGCAGCTTGGGGACAGGAGAAGAGACCCAGTACTTC. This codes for CASSLGTGEETQYF. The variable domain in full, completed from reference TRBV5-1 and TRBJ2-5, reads KAGVTQTPRYLIKTRGQQVTLSCSPISGHRSVSWYQQTPGQGLQFLFEYFSETQRNKGNFPGRFSGRQFSNSRSEMNVSTLELGDSALYLCASSLGTGEETQYFGPGTRLLVL.

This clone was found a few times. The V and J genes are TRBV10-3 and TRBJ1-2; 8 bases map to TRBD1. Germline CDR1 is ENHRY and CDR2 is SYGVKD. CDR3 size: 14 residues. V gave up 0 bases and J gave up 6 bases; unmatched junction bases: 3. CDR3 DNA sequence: TGTGCCATCAGTGAGTCGACAGGGGCCGATGGCTACACCTTC. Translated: CAISESTGADGYTF.

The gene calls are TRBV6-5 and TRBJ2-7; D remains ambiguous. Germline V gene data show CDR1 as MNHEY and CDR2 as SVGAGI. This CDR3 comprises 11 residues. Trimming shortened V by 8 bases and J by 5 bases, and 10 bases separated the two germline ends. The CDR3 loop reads CASGYFNEQYF. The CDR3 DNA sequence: TGTGCCAGCGGGTATTTCAACGAGCAGTACTTC.

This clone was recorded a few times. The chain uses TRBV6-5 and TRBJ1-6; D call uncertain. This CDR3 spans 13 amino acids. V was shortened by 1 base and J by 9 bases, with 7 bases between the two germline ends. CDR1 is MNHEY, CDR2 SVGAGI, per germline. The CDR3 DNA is TGTGCCAGCAGTTACTTAAAGGGTTCACCCCTCCACTTT. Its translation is CASSYLKGSPLHF.

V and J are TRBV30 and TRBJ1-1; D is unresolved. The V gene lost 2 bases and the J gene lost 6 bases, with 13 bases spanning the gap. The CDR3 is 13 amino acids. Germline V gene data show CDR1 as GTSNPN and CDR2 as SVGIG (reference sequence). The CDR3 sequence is CAWSNGEWAEAFF. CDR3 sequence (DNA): TGTGCCTGGAGTAACGGGGAGTGGGCTGAAGCTTTCTTT.

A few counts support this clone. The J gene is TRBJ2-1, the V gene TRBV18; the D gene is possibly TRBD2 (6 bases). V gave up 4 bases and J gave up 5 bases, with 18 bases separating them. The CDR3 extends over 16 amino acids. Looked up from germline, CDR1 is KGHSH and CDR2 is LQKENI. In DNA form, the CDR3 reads TGTGCCAGCTCACTACAGGAGGGCCAAGGACACAATGAGCAGTTCTTC. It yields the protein CASSLQEGQGHNEQFF.